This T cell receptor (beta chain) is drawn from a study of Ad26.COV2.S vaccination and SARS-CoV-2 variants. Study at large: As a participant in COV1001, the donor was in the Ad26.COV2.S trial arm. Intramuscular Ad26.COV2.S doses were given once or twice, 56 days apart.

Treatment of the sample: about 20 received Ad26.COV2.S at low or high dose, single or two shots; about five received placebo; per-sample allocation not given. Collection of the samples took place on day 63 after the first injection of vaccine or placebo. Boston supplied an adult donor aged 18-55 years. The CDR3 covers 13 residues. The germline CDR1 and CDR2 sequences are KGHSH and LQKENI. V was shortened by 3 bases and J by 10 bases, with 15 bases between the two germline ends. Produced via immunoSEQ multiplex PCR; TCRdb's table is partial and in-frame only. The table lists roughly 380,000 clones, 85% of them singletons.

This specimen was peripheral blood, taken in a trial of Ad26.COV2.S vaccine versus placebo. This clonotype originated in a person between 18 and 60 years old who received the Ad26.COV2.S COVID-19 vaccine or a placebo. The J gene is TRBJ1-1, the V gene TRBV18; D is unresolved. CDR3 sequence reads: CASSPGWQRGAFF. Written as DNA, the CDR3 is TGTGCCAGCTCACCGGGCTGGCAGCGGGGAGCTTTCTTT.